This T cell receptor beta chain derives from a study of chemoradiotherapy in HPV16-positive cancers. Method: immunoSEQ multiplex PCR; TCRdb's copy keeps in-frame clones and lacks some. The profile shows tens of thousands of clones, around 90% of them singletons. The CDR3 has 15 residues. The ends were cut back, 1 base at V and 6 bases at J, with 10 bases in the middle. Germline CDR1 reads SGHDN; CDR2 reads FVKESK. Repeated repertoire sampling spanned the course of chemoradiotherapy. The material was blood, obtained from a patient who underwent chemoradiotherapy. The receptor comes from a human donor with HPV-associated anogenital cancer. The J gene is TRBJ1-6, the V gene TRBV14, with D tentatively TRBD1 (5 bases). CDR3 coding DNA: TGTGCCAGCAGCCAAGGTGGGACGTCTAATTCACCCCTCCACTTT. It specifies CASSQGGTSNSPLHF.